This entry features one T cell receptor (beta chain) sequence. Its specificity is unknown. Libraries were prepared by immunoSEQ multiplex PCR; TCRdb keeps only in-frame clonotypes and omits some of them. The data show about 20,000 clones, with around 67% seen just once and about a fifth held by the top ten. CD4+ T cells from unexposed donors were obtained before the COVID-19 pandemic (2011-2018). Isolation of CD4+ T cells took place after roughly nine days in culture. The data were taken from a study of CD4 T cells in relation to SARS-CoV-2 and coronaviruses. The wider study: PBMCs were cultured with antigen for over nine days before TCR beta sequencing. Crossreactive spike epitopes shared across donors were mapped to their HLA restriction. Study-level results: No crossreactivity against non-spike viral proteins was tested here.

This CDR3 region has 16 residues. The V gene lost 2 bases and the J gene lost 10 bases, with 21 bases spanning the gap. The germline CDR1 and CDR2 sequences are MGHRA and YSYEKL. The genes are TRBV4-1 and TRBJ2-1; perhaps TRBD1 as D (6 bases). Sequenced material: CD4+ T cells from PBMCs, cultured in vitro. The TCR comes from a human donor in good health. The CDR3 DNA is TGCGCCAGCAGCCAAATCCGGGACACCTCGTCGAACGAGCAGTTCTTC. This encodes CASSQIRDTSSNEQFF.